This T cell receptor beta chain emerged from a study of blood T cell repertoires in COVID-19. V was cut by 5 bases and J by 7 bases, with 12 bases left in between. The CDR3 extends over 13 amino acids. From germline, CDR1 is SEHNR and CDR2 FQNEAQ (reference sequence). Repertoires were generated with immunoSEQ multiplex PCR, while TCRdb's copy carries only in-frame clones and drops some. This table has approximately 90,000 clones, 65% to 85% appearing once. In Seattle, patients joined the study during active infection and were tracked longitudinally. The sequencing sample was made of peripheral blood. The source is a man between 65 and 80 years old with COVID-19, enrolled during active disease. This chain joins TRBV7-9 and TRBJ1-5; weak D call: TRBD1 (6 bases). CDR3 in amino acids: CASSAGQKQPQHF. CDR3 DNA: TGTGCCAGCAGCGCAGGACAGAAGCAGCCCCAGCATTTT. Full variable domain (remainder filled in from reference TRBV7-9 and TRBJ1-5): DTGVSQNPRHKITKRGQNVTFRCDPISEHNRLYWYRQTLGQGPEFLTYFQNEAQLEKSRLLSDRFSAERPKGSFSTLEIQRTEQGDSAMYLCASSAGQKQPQHFGDGTRLSIL.